This TCR beta chain was found in a study of regulatory T cells in long-lasting Graves disease. Findings and limits, study-wide: Fewer public clonotypes were shared by new patients (around 1,000) than by persistent patients (2,741).

The length of the CDR3 is 13 residues. Trimming cost V 2 bases and J 6 bases; bases outside gene matches: 1. CDR1 is MNHEY and CDR2 is SVGEGT in the germline V gene. Assembly of TCR beta libraries relied on iRepertoire HTBI primers together with Arm-PCR of CDR3 regions. In TCRdb, the multiplex PCR reads were re-called with MiXCR into one record per CDR3 protein. The sample yields some 450,000 distinct CDR3 sequences, over 15% seen once. At least ten counts were recorded for this clonotype. Its matching antigen is unknown. Time point indicated: newly diagnosed GD, antithyroid drugs for less than 3 months. After RNA was extracted from PBMCs, the TCR library was made from it. The same data also went into a second study, on T cells in Graves' hyperthyroidism and ophthalmopathy.

This sample comprised peripheral blood mononuclear cells (PBMCs), obtained at new diagnosis, from a patient treated with antithyroid drugs. The V call is TRBV6-2 or TRBV6-3, the J call TRBJ2-3, with 8 bases lining up with TRBD2. The TCR comes from a woman in her twenties or thirties with Graves disease. This chain's CDR3 is CASSYRGGDTQYF. CDR3 in DNA: TGTGCCAGCAGTTACCGGGGGGGCGATACGCAGTATTTT.